The clone carrying this T cell receptor (beta chain) appeared once. V lost 4 bases, J lost 1 base, and 1 base stayed unmatched. The CDR3 loop spans 14 amino acids. Germline CDR1 MGHDK, CDR2 SYGVNS. This entry is derived from a study of blood T cell repertoires in COVID-19. Background on the study: There were acute and convalescent COVID-19 samples, and they came from the United States, Italy and Spain. Nucleic acid was either cDNA or gDNA, and it came from T cells, B-cell-depleted T cells, or PBMCs.

In the authors' methods: The authors estimated nucleated cell counts from reference gene primer amplification. Assay: immunoSEQ multiplex PCR; the TCRdb copy retains only in-frame clones and omits some. Clone size and V and J calls were adopted from that table, with D and trimming inferred from the DNA. The data show about 46,000 clones, 85% to 90% seen once. The sample comprised peripheral blood. The source of this sequence is a human donor in a cohort sampled during active COVID-19. The chain links TRBV25-1 to TRBJ2-4; 7 bases align to TRBD2. The CDR3 spells CASSGGGAKNIQYF. In nucleotides, the CDR3 is TGTGCCAGCAGTGGGGGAGGGGCCAAAAACATTCAGTACTTC. Looking up the rest from reference TRBV25-1 and TRBJ2-4 gives the full variable domain: EADIYQTPRYLVIGTGKKITLECSQTMGHDKMYWYQQDPGMELHLIHYSYGVNSTEKGDLSSESTVSRIRTEHFPLTLESARPSHTSQYLCASSGGGAKNIQYFGAGTRLSVL.